These 15 T cell receptor beta chains originate from one sample sequenced in a study of shared clonotypes between healthy human individuals (dated by TCRdb to about 2020). The library was made by the immunoSEQ multiplex PCR assay. This is the immuneACCESS table as TCRdb keeps it, with only in-frame sequences that have V and J called. A part of the clones is gone; compared with another copy, unresolved V genes explain less than half, and the rest is unexplained. The table for this sample lists hundreds of thousands of clones; 80% to 95% of them were counted only once. Clones ranked in the top ten supply 24% of the sample. CD8 naive samples consisted of CD45RO-negative cells that were positively selected for CCR7, yielding a CD45RA+CCR7+ population without TemRA cells. The sequencing sample was made of naive CD8+ T cells sorted from blood. The sample's cell subset or site, from its label and the paper: CD45RA+CCR7+. All receptors come from a man aged 30-40 years in good health.

The V and J genes are TRBV11-3 and TRBJ2-3; 7 bases agree with TRBD2. J gave up 6 bases and V 3 bases, and 0 bases lay outside the gene matches. Germline CDR1 SGHNT, CDR2 YENEEA. This CDR3 region has 12 residues. The DNA of the CDR3 is TGTGCCAGCAGCTTTAGCGGGGATACGCAGTATTTT. Its translation: CASSFSGDTQYF.

This clone came up many times. The chain employs TRBV6-5 and TRBJ2-7; maybe TRBD1 (5 bases). Germline CDR1 is MNHEY and CDR2 is SVGAGI. The V gene lost 6 bases and the J gene lost 2 bases, with 11 bases spanning the gap. The CDR3 loop spans 13 amino acids. As DNA, the CDR3 is TGTGCCAGCAGCCGAGACAGTCCCTACGAGCAGTACTTC. This gives the protein CASSRDSPYEQYF.

The gene calls are TRBV27 and TRBJ2-7; 10 bases agree with TRBD2. The CDR3 spans 16 residues. J was trimmed by 3 bases and V by 2 bases; bases with no gene match: 7. Germline V CDR1 and CDR2: MNHEY, SMNVEV (reference sequence). The chain's CDR3 is CASSLLAGEFLYEQYF. In nucleotides, the CDR3 is TGTGCCAGCAGTTTACTAGCGGGAGAATTCCTCTACGAGCAGTACTTC.

V is TRBV7-8 and J is TRBJ1-4; D might be TRBD1 (6 bases). The CDR3 contains 17 residues. V lost 4 bases and J lost 6, with 21 bases in between. Germline V CDR1 and CDR2: SGHVS, FQNEAQ. CDR3 sequence: CASSSQRLGGRYEKLFF. In nucleotides, the CDR3 is TGTGCCAGCAGCTCACAAAGGCTAGGGGGGCGGTATGAAAAACTGTTTTTT.

This clone was found once. The rearrangement joins TRBV7-8 to TRBJ2-1, with 9 positions matching TRBD2. The length of the CDR3 is 18 residues. V trimming: 4 bases; J trimming: 6 bases; junction bases outside the gene matches: 16. The germline V gene has CDR1 SGHVS and CDR2 FQNEAQ. CDR3 nucleotides: TGTGCCAGCAGCTCTCACCGGGGGGTAGCGGGAGCTCGCAATGAGCAGTTCTTC. Amino acid sequence: CASSSHRGVAGARNEQFF.

The table lists this clone with a few counts. Other DNA sequences in the same sample also yield this CDR3. The chain joins TRBV9 to TRBJ2-7; D is uncertain. This CDR3 comprises 10 residues. V lost 7 bases, J lost 3 bases, and 5 bases lay in between. Germline V gene lookup returns CDR1 SGDLS and CDR2 YYNGEE. CDR3 sequence (DNA): TGTGCCAGCGGGGACTACGAGCAGTACTTC. Protein product: CASGDYEQYF.

This clone was recorded only once. The chain carries TRBV28 and TRBJ1-5; D remains unclear. Trimming left V 5 bases short and J 7 bases short, with 15 bases between. The CDR3 consists of 14 residues. Germline CDR1 is MDHEN and CDR2 is SYDVKM. For the CDR3, the DNA is TGTGCCAGCAGTCCGCGGGAGTCCCGGCAGCCCCAGCATTTT. Amino acid sequence: CASSPRESRQPQHF.

This clone has a single count. This chain connects TRBV5-1 to TRBJ2-1; D is undetermined. Germline V gene sequence: CDR1 SGHRS, CDR2 YFSETQ. V was cut by 4 bases and J by 9 bases, with 11 bases left in between. The CDR3 is 12 amino acids. The CDR3 protein is CASSPESLEQFF. The CDR3 nucleotides read TGCGCCAGCAGCCCCGAGTCCCTTGAGCAGTTCTTC.

As concerns this clone: A read error is the likely source, as a far larger clone sits one nucleotide away. V gene TRBV7-2 combines with J gene TRBJ2-7; tentatively, D is TRBD1 (7 bases). The CDR3 covers 14 residues. Germline lookup yields CDR1 SGHTA and CDR2 FQGNSA. V gave up 5 bases and J gave up 3 bases, with 14 bases separating them. The DNA for the CDR3 is TGTGCCAGCAGCCCCGGGACAGCGGGCTACGAGCAGTACTTC. Amino acids: CASSPGTAGYEQYF.

This sequence joins TRBV2 and TRBJ2-3, with D perhaps TRBD2 (5 bases). The CDR3 consists of 17 residues. The germline V gene encodes CDR1 SNHLY and CDR2 FYNNEI. The V and J ends lost 4 bases and 2 bases respectively, with 19 bases between them. Here the CDR3 reads CASSAPGLAVTTDTQYF. CDR3 nucleotides: TGTGCCAGCAGTGCCCCAGGTCTAGCAGTTACCACAGATACGCAGTATTTT.

This sequence joins TRBV10-1 and TRBJ2-7; D gene unclear. The CDR3 extends over 13 amino acids. The germline CDR1 and CDR2 sequences are WNHNN and SYGVQD (reference sequence). The ends were cut back, 5 bases at V and 3 bases at J, with 11 bases in the middle. Written as DNA, the CDR3 is TGCGCCAGCAGTCATTCTAGAGACTACGAGCAGTACTTC. Encoded protein: CASSHSRDYEQYF.

A single count supports this clone. This chain uses TRBV27 with TRBJ2-7; 7 bases agree with TRBD2. The CDR3 loop spans 16 amino acids. Germline V lookup: CDR1 MNHEY, CDR2 SMNVEV (reference sequence). Trimming at V came to 5 bases and at J to 0 bases, leaving 10 bases not matched to a gene. DNA of the CDR3: TGTGCCAGCAGTATCGGCGGGAGAGGGAGCTCCTACGAGCAGTACTTC. Its translation: CASSIGGRGSSYEQYF.

A note on this clone: This specimen includes other DNA sequences encoding the same CDR3. The V and J genes are TRBV29-1 and TRBJ1-2; the D is unclear. The CDR3 is made up of 13 amino acids. Deletions cut 0 bases from V and 2 bases from J, with 7 bases between. The germline CDR1 and CDR2 sequences are SQVTM and ANQGSEA. The CDR3 loop reads CSVEDRGNYGYTF. The CDR3 DNA is TGCAGCGTTGAAGATCGAGGAAACTATGGCTACACCTTC.

This chain connects TRBV5-6 to TRBJ2-5, with D uncertain. Per the germline V gene, CDR1 is SGHDT and CDR2 is YYEEEE. The CDR3 contains 13 residues. Deletions cut 0 bases from V and 3 bases from J, with 6 bases between. CDR3 sequence: CASSLDSEETQYF. The CDR3 DNA reads as TGTGCCAGCAGCTTGGACAGCGAAGAGACCCAGTACTTC. The whole variable domain, filled in from reference TRBV5-6 and TRBJ2-5, reads DAGVTQSPTHLIKTRGQQVTLRCSPKSGHDTVSWYQQALGQGPQFIFQYYEEEERQRGNFPDRFSGHQFPNYSSELNVNALLLGDSALYLCASSLDSEETQYFGPGTRLLVL.

This chain links TRBV7-9 with TRBJ1-1, with 7 bases lining up with TRBD1. The CDR3 covers 16 residues. V gave up 5 bases and J gave up 0 bases; unmatched junction bases: 9. Germline V gene data show CDR1 as SEHNR and CDR2 as FQNEAQ (reference sequence). CDR3: CASSNHKGTVNTEAFF. The CDR3 coding sequence is TGTGCCAGCAGCAATCATAAAGGGACAGTGAACACTGAAGCTTTCTTT.